This TCR beta chain is from a study of T cells in Graves' hyperthyroidism and ophthalmopathy. Study as a whole: Blood from the periphery was taken at initial diagnosis, before any treatment.

About this clonotype: Its antigen remains unknown.

Amplification of TCR beta CDR3 regions was performed using RNA transcripts as template. With the HTBI primer set, the TCR CDR3 went through a first round of RT-PCR. Each CDR3 protein is one row after TCRdb ran MiXCR on the multiplex PCR reads. The data show about 760,000 distinct CDR3 sequences, with 35% seen just once and more than 25% held by the top ten. CDR3 size: 24 residues. J gave up 9 bases and V 2 bases, and 34 bases lay outside the gene matches. Germline values: CDR1 WSHSY, CDR2 SAAADI. Points from the study as a whole: Ophthalmopathy was told apart from stable hyperthyroidism by a 13 V-J model. The model made its ophthalmopathy prediction, and onset followed a median about 6 months later.

Sample: blood. V and J are TRBV10-2 and TRBJ1-6, with 7 bases identical to TRBD1. The sequence derives from a woman aged 40-49 years with Graves' hyperthyroidism. The CDR3 DNA follows: TGCGCCAGCAGTGAGAGCGGAAACAGCTCCCCGGTGTCCAGCCCCGGGACAGCCATTTCACCCCTCCACTTT. This translates into CASSESGNSSPVSSPGTAISPLHF.